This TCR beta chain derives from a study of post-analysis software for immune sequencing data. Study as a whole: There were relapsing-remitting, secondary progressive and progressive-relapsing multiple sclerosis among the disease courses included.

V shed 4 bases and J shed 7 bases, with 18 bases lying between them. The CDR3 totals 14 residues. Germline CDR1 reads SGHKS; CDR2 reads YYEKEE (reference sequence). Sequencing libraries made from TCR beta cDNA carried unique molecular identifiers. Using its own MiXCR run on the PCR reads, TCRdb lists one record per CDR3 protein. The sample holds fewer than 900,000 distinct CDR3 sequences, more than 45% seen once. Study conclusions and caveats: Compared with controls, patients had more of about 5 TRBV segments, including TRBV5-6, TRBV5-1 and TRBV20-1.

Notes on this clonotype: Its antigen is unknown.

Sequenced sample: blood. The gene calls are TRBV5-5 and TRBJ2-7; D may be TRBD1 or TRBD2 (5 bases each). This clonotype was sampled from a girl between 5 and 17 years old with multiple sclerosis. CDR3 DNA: TGTGCCAGCAGCACGGGACCGTCGAAGGGGGAGCAGTACTTC. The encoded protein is CASSTGPSKGEQYF.